The next 27 T cell receptor beta chains were all read from a single sample in a study of T cell clusters in autoimmune cytopenias. Some 38,000 genome equivalents of blood DNA were amplified for TRB. One tube held mixed TRB-A and TRB-B primer pools for touch-down PCR. TCRdb re-called the multiplex PCR reads; one entry per CDR3 protein, DNA not given. This sample contains more than 6,500 distinct CDR3 sequences. The sequencing sample was made of peripheral blood. These receptors were taken from a human donor with an autoimmune cytopenia or autoimmune hepatitis (not recorded which).

V gene TRBV12-3 or TRBV12-4 combines with J gene TRBJ2-1; TCRdb returns TRBD1, unconfirmable since there is no DNA. The CDR3 totals 15 residues. The CDR3 here is CASSLAAGVFNEQFF.

The chain recombines TRBV14 with TRBJ2-2. This CDR3 is built from 14 residues. Germline-derived CDR1 and CDR2 are SGHDN and FVKESK. The CDR3 here is CASSQRLGAGELFF.

This clonotype is deemed medium-sized by its frequency. V is TRBV29-1 and J is TRBJ2-5; TCRdb's D call of TRBD2 is untestable without DNA. This CDR3 spans 13 amino acids. The germline CDR1 and CDR2 sequences are SQVTM and ANQGSEA. CDR3 sequence reads: CSVFPSDQETQYF.

The chain employs TRBV11-2 and TRBJ2-1; TCRdb's D gene call, TRBD1, goes unchecked for lack of DNA. The germline V gene has CDR1 SGHAT and CDR2 FQNNGV. This CDR3 is built from 13 residues. CDR3 sequence: CASSLGTAGVQFF.

In terms of frequency, this clonotype is medium-sized. The genes are TRBV19 and TRBJ1-5; TCRdb calls TRBD1, which cannot be checked without DNA. CDR1 and CDR2 (germline): LNHDA, SQIVND (reference sequence). The CDR3 is 16 amino acids. CDR3 sequence reads: CASSMGGHPSNQPQHF. The whole variable domain, remainder taken from reference TRBV19 and TRBJ1-5, is DGGITQSPKYLFRKEGQNVTLSCEQNLNHDAMYWYRQDPGQGLRLIYYSQIVNDFQKGDIAEGYSVSREKKESFPLTVTSAQKNPTAFYLCASSMGGHPSNQPQHFGDGTRLSIL.

The rearrangement joins TRBV4-2 to TRBJ2-1; without DNA, the TCRdb call of TRBD2 cannot be checked. CDR1 and CDR2 from the germline V gene are LGHNA and YNFKEQ. The CDR3 extends over 16 amino acids. CDR3 sequence: CASSQEMGEGPNEQFF.

This clonotype counts as medium-sized by frequency. V usage is TRBV12-3 or TRBV12-4 and J usage is TRBJ1-2; without DNA, the TCRdb call of TRBD1 cannot be checked. The CDR3 is made up of 14 amino acids. The CDR3 is CASSPSGQGRGYTF.

The CDR3 here is CASSAFLGTEAFF. The chain recombines TRBV27 with TRBJ1-1. Germline V gene sequence: CDR1 MNHEY, CDR2 SMNVEV (reference sequence). The length of the CDR3 is 13 residues.

The rearrangement links TRBV6-2 or TRBV6-3 to TRBJ2-6; as DNA is missing, the TRBD1 call by TCRdb cannot be tested. This CDR3 comprises 17 residues. CDR1 is MNHEY and CDR2 is SVGEGT in the germline V gene. The CDR3 region is CASRLQGLLSGANVLTF.

V usage is TRBV6-6 and J usage is TRBJ1-2; TCRdb selects TRBD1, and the lack of DNA leaves this call unchecked. Germline V gives CDR1 MNHNY, CDR2 SVGAGI (reference sequence). CDR3 length: 15 amino acids. This CDR3 reads CAISESGQRVSGYTF.

V gene TRBV6-6 combines with J gene TRBJ1-5. CDR1 and CDR2 (germline): MNHNY, SVGAGI (reference sequence). The CDR3 is made up of 17 amino acids. The CDR3 sequence: CASSYSKGGWGNQPQHF.

This chain uses TRBV5-4 with TRBJ2-2; TCRdb lists TRBD2, though no DNA is available to test this call. CDR3 length: 20 residues. Germline V CDR1 and CDR2: SGHNT, YYREEE (reference sequence). The CDR3 sequence is CASSSRLVNLRWSDTGELFF.

This rearrangement joins TRBV20-1 to TRBJ2-7. Germline V gene data show CDR1 as DFQATT and CDR2 as SNEGSKA (reference sequence). The CDR3 covers 13 residues. CDR3 amino acids: CSARETRNYEQYF.

According to its frequency, this clonotype is medium-sized (0.01 to 0.1%). The rearrangement joins TRBV19 to TRBJ1-5; there is no DNA to check the TCRdb D call of TRBD1. This CDR3 region has 13 residues. Germline CDR1 is LNHDA and CDR2 is SQIVND (reference sequence). CDR3 region: CASTAGGNQPQHF. The whole variable domain, filled in from reference TRBV19 and TRBJ1-5, reads DGGITQSPKYLFRKEGQNVTLSCEQNLNHDAMYWYRQDPGQGLRLIYYSQIVNDFQKGDIAEGYSVSREKKESFPLTVTSAQKNPTAFYLCASTAGGNQPQHFGDGTRLSIL.

This clonotype is medium-sized (0.01 to 0.1%) by frequency. The gene calls are TRBV6-5 and TRBJ2-7. The germline gives CDR1 MNHEY, CDR2 SVGAGI. The CDR3 is 12 amino acids. CDR3 protein: CASSSLSYEQYF.

This clonotype is called medium-sized based on its frequency. This chain joins TRBV5-5 and TRBJ1-6; as DNA is missing, the TRBD1 call by TCRdb cannot be tested. The germline gives CDR1 SGHKS, CDR2 YYEKEE (reference sequence). The CDR3 is 16 residues long. The CDR3 is CASSRDGTGVLSPLHF. The full variable domain, completed using reference TRBV5-5 and TRBJ1-6, is DAGVTQSPTHLIKTRGQQVTLRCSPISGHKSVSWYQQVLGQGPQFIFQYYEKEERGRGNFPDRFSARQFPNYSSELNVNALLLGDSALYLCASSRDGTGVLSPLHFGNGTRLTVT.

In terms of frequency, this clonotype is medium-sized. The rearrangement uses TRBV6-6 and TRBJ2-7; TCRdb gives TRBD2 as the D gene, but with no DNA this cannot be confirmed. The germline gives CDR1 MNHNY, CDR2 SVGAGI (reference sequence). The CDR3 is made up of 13 amino acids. The CDR3 region is CASSKGLGDEQYF.

According to its frequency, this clonotype is medium-sized (0.01 to 0.1%). The V and J genes are TRBV19 and TRBJ2-2; TCRdb picks TRBD1, but there is no DNA to check that call. CDR1 and CDR2 from the germline V gene are LNHDA and SQIVND (reference sequence). This CDR3 spans 15 amino acids. The CDR3 loop reads CASSILGQNTGELFF.

This clonotype is medium-sized (0.01 to 0.1%) by frequency. The V gene is TRBV6-5, the J gene TRBJ1-1. From germline, CDR1 is MNHEY and CDR2 SVGAGI. The CDR3 totals 12 residues. The CDR3 loop is CASSFAETEAFF.

In terms of frequency, this clonotype is medium-sized. V usage is TRBV27 and J usage is TRBJ2-6; the D call from TCRdb, TRBD2, cannot be confirmed without DNA. From germline, CDR1 is MNHEY and CDR2 SMNVEV (reference sequence). The CDR3 is made up of 16 amino acids. This CDR3 is CASSSGRLSGANVLTF. The full variable domain, with the rest looked up from reference TRBV27 and TRBJ2-6, is EAQVTQNPRYLITVTGKKLTVTCSQNMNHEYMSWYRQDPGLGLRQIYYSMNVEVTDKGDVPEGYKVSRKEKRNFPLILESPSPNQTSLYFCASSSGRLSGANVLTFGAGSRLTVL.

Judged by frequency, this clonotype is medium-sized. The chain employs TRBV15 and TRBJ2-5. There are 12 residues in the CDR3. From germline, CDR1 is LNHNV and CDR2 YYDKDF (reference sequence). CDR3 protein: CATALGQETQYF. Variable domain in full (rest from reference TRBV15 and TRBJ2-5): DAMVIQNPRYQVTQFGKPVTLSCSQTLNHNVMYWYQQKSSQAPKLLFHYYDKDFNNEADTPDNFQSRRPNTSFCFLDIRSPGLGDTAMYLCATALGQETQYFGPGTRLLVL.

The chain links TRBV5-6 to TRBJ1-2. The germline CDR1 and CDR2 sequences are SGHDT and YYEEEE. This CDR3 contains 13 residues. The CDR3: CASSLGVRRGYTF.

This clonotype is classed as medium-sized by frequency. The chain employs TRBV19 and TRBJ2-7; no DNA is available, so the TRBD1 call from TCRdb remains unchecked. This CDR3 is 11 amino acids long. Looked up from germline, CDR1 is LNHDA and CDR2 is SQIVND (reference sequence). The CDR3 spells CASRQGHEQYF.

The chain combines TRBV19 with TRBJ1-2. The CDR3 loop spans 13 amino acids. Germline V gene lookup returns CDR1 LNHDA and CDR2 SQIVND (reference sequence). The CDR3 is CASSPGLSYGYTF. The whole variable domain, filled in from reference TRBV19 and TRBJ1-2, reads DGGITQSPKYLFRKEGQNVTLSCEQNLNHDAMYWYRQDPGQGLRLIYYSQIVNDFQKGDIAEGYSVSREKKESFPLTVTSAQKNPTAFYLCASSPGLSYGYTFGSGTRLTVV.

This clonotype is labeled medium-sized based on frequency. V usage is TRBV24-1 and J usage is TRBJ2-6; TCRdb gives TRBD1 as the D gene, but with no DNA this cannot be confirmed. CDR3 length: 19 amino acids. The germline CDR1 and CDR2 sequences are KGHDR and SFDVKD. The CDR3: CATSDQGQGEGAGANVLTF.

This clonotype is called medium-sized based on its frequency. The genes are TRBV6-5 and TRBJ2-5. The CDR3 has 11 residues. From germline, CDR1 is MNHEY and CDR2 SVGAGI. CDR3 in amino acids: CASGAAETQYF.

The chain links TRBV19 to TRBJ2-3; TCRdb calls TRBD2, which cannot be checked without DNA. This CDR3 has 18 residues. Germline V gene data show CDR1 as LNHDA and CDR2 as SQIVND (reference sequence). CDR3 sequence reads: CASSTPYSIAGDTDTQYF.